The 28 T cell receptor beta chains reported below all come from one sample, sequenced in a study of identical twins. TCRdb re-called the 5' RACE reads with MiXCR, one entry per CDR3 protein. The sample shows about 690,000 distinct CDR3 sequences, roughly 6% of them seen only once. The sequencing sample was made of naive T cells sorted from blood. These receptors originate from a man younger than 35 in good health.

This clonotype was recorded many times. The genes are TRBV9 and TRBJ1-4; D is perhaps TRBD1 (5 bases). With 0 bases removed from V and 8 bases from J, the gap between germline ends came to 8 bases. The CDR3 is 13 amino acids. Germline assignment: CDR1 SGDLS and CDR2 YYNGEE. The CDR3 loop is CASSVDDREKLFF. Written as DNA, the CDR3 is TGTGCCAGCAGCGTAGACGACAGAGAAAAACTGTTTTTT.

V usage is TRBV3-1 and J usage is TRBJ2-7, with D perhaps TRBD2 (6 bases). The CDR3 sequence is 13 residues long. Germline loops: CDR1 LGHDT, CDR2 YNNKEL (reference sequence). The V end lost 1 base, the J end lost 6 bases, and 10 bases lay between the germline ends. The CDR3 DNA reads TGTGCCAGCAGCCAAGGTGGGGGGATCGAGCAGTACGTC. As protein: CASSQGGGIEQYV.

The chain carries TRBV3-1 and TRBJ2-3; D remains unclear. Trimming took off 1 base at V and 4 bases at J, with 12 bases between the two ends. CDR1 LGHDT and CDR2 YNNKEL come from the germline V gene (reference sequence). The CDR3 extends over 15 amino acids. This CDR3 is CASSQGVSGPDTQYF. In DNA form, the CDR3 reads TGTGCCAGCAGCCAAGGGGTCAGTGGTCCAGATACGCAGTATTTT.

This clonotype has ten or more counts. The chain links TRBV28 to TRBJ2-3; D unresolved. Trimming took off 8 bases at V and 0 bases at J, with 3 bases between the two ends. This CDR3 spans 11 amino acids. Germline CDR1 MDHEN, CDR2 SYDVKM. This CDR3 is CASQSTDTQYF. The CDR3 nucleotides are TGTGCCAGCCAAAGCACAGATACGCAGTATTTT.

This chain joins TRBV15 and TRBJ1-4; tentatively, D is TRBD1 (6 bases). Trimming shortened V by 4 bases and J by 8 bases, and 14 bases separated the two germline ends. Germline V CDR1 and CDR2: LNHNV, YYDKDF (reference sequence). The CDR3 runs to 14 residues. CDR3 in amino acids: CATSTPGQREKLFF. The DNA of the CDR3 is TGTGCCACCAGCACTCCGGGACAACGAGAAAAACTGTTTTTT.

This clonotype occurred many times. V usage is TRBV12-3 or TRBV12-4 and J usage is TRBJ1-5; a weak D match, TRBD1 (6 bases). The CDR3 sequence is 14 residues long. V lost 6 bases, J lost 5 bases, and 14 bases lay in between. The CDR3 region is CASSLGGRYQPQHF. For the CDR3, the DNA is TGTGCCAGCAGCCTAGGGGGACGCTATCAGCCCCAGCATTTT.

This chain joins TRBV7-9 and TRBJ1-1; D is unresolved. CDR3 size: 11 residues. V gave up 6 bases and J gave up 4 bases, with 6 bases separating them. Looked up from germline, CDR1 is SEHNR and CDR2 is FQNEAQ (reference sequence). The CDR3 DNA sequence: TGTGCCAGCAGGGTTGGCACTGAAGCTTTCTTT. Translation: CASRVGTEAFF.

This chain uses TRBV9 with TRBJ2-1; 10 nucleotides match TRBD1. With 3 bases clipped from V and 2 bases from J, the junction kept 14 bases outside the gene matches. This CDR3 has 19 amino acids. Germline assignment: CDR1 SGDLS and CDR2 YYNGEE. The CDR3 protein is CASSAPLGLGQGAYNEQFF. DNA of the CDR3: TGTGCCAGCAGCGCCCCACTGGGTTTAGGACAGGGGGCCTACAATGAGCAGTTCTTC.

This clonotype was detected many times. The rearrangement joins TRBV4-3 to TRBJ2-1; D tentatively reads TRBD1 or TRBD2 (5 bases each). The germline CDR1 and CDR2 sequences are LGHNA and YSLEER. The CDR3 loop spans 17 amino acids. The germline V and J ends were trimmed by 4 bases and 5 bases, with 21 bases remaining between them. Here the CDR3 reads CASSLGSLGAKDNEQFF. The CDR3 nucleotides are TGCGCCAGCAGCCTTGGGTCACTAGGGGCCAAGGACAATGAGCAGTTCTTC.

J is TRBJ2-1 and V is TRBV7-2, with D tentatively TRBD1 or TRBD2 (5 bases each). This CDR3 has 15 amino acids. CDR1 SGHTA and CDR2 FQGNSA come from the germline V gene. The V end lost 6 bases, the J end lost 6 bases, and 18 bases lay between the germline ends. CDR3 in amino acids: CASRRGGSEGNEQFF. The CDR3 DNA reads TGTGCCAGCAGGAGGGGTGGCAGCGAAGGCAATGAGCAGTTCTTC. Variable domain in full (rest from reference TRBV7-2 and TRBJ2-1): GAGVSQSPSNKVTEKGKDVELRCDPISGHTALYWYRQSLGQGLEFLIYFQGNSAPDKSGLPSDRFSAERTGGSVSTLTIQRTQQEDSAVYLCASRRGGSEGNEQFFGPGTRLTVL.

This clonotype was recorded at least ten times. The chain links TRBV7-9 to TRBJ2-7, with 7 nucleotides matching TRBD2. Per the germline V gene, CDR1 is SEHNR and CDR2 is FQNEAQ (reference sequence). V was pared by 3 bases and J by 3 bases, with 11 bases of the junction left unmatched. This CDR3 spans 16 amino acids. The CDR3 DNA reads as TGTGCCAGCAGCTTCAGTGCTAGCGGAAATAACTACGAGCAGTACTTC. Translating gives CASSFSASGNNYEQYF.

The chain employs TRBV5-4 and TRBJ1-6, with D tentatively TRBD1 (6 bases). V dropped 1 base and J dropped 9 bases, with 14 bases sitting between them. CDR1 is SGHNT, CDR2 YYREEE, per germline (reference sequence). The CDR3 spans 15 residues. The CDR3 DNA is TGTGCCAGCAGCTTGTCCGCAGGGGAGGGTTCACCCCTCCACTTT. This codes for CASSLSAGEGSPLHF.

The sample holds many counts of this clonotype. J is TRBJ2-7 and V is TRBV28; 10 nucleotides line up with TRBD1. The CDR3 runs 15 residues. The V segment lost 3 bases and the J segment 4 bases; nucleotides outside the gene matches: 6. Germline assignment: CDR1 MDHEN and CDR2 SYDVKM. The chain's CDR3 is CASSFMGTGAYEQYF. CDR3 coding DNA: TGTGCCAGCAGTTTCATGGGGACAGGGGCGTACGAGCAGTACTTC. The variable domain in full, with the rest retrieved from reference TRBV28 and TRBJ2-7, is DVKVTQSSRYLVKRTGEKVFLECVQDMDHENMFWYRQDPGLGLRLIYFSYDVKMKEKGDIPEGYSVSREKKERFSLILESASTNQTSMYLCASSFMGTGAYEQYFGPGTRLTVT.

The chain joins TRBV7-3 to TRBJ2-1; TRBD2 agrees at 7 bases. Germline assignment: CDR1 SGHTA and CDR2 FQGTGA. After removal of 5 bases from V and 4 bases from J, the junction contained 11 bases not matched to a gene. The CDR3 is 16 residues long. The CDR3 loop is CASSPTPLASYNEQFF. CDR3 bases: TGTGCCAGCAGCCCGACCCCACTAGCGTCTTACAATGAGCAGTTCTTC.

This clonotype came up many times. J is TRBJ2-7 and V is TRBV7-9; 7 bases agree with TRBD1. This CDR3 region has 16 residues. J was trimmed by 2 bases and V by 0 bases; bases with no gene match: 7. Germline assignment: CDR1 SEHNR and CDR2 FQNEAQ (reference sequence). The CDR3 protein is CASSLADRRATYEQYF. CDR3 DNA sequence: TGTGCCAGCAGCTTAGCGGACAGGCGTGCCACCTACGAGCAGTACTTC.

The sample holds many counts of this clonotype. This sequence joins TRBV20-1 and TRBJ2-1; a possible D gene is TRBD2 (5 bases). The CDR3 is 15 residues long. Germline values: CDR1 DFQATT, CDR2 SNEGSKA (reference sequence). Between the trimmed V and J ends, which lost 6 bases and 0 bases, there was a span of 15 bases. This CDR3 is CSAPLSGSSYNEQFF. The DNA for the CDR3 is TGCAGTGCCCCCCTTTCGGGGAGCTCCTACAATGAGCAGTTCTTC.

This clonotype was detected many times. The gene calls are TRBV24-1 and TRBJ2-7, with TRBD1 matching over 9 bases. This CDR3 has 14 residues. CDR1 is KGHDR, CDR2 SFDVKD, per germline. The V segment lost 3 bases and the J segment 6 bases; nucleotides outside the gene matches: 5. The CDR3 nucleotides read TGTGCCACCAGTGATCCGACAGGGGGACGCGAGCAGTACTTC. Amino acid sequence: CATSDPTGGREQYF.

This clonotype has only a few counts. V usage is TRBV7-2 and J usage is TRBJ2-7; 7 nucleotides line up with TRBD2. This CDR3 has 14 residues. V lost 5 bases and J lost 3; bases outside the gene matches: 7. Germline V gene data show CDR1 as SGHTA and CDR2 as FQGNSA. DNA of the CDR3: TGTGCCAGCAGCCCGGGACTACTATTCTACGAGCAGTACTTC. It yields the protein CASSPGLLFYEQYF.

This clonotype was detected a few times. The chain is built from TRBV21-1 and TRBJ1-5; the table assigns TRBD1, which was not confirmed against the DNA. TRBV21-1 is designated a pseudogene. This CDR3 has 20 amino acids. The CDR3: CASSKIIVRRGQGGNQPQHF. CDR3 in DNA: TGTGCCAGCAGCAAAATTATTGTCCGAAGGGGGCAAGGCGGCAATCAGCCCCAGCATTTT.

This clonotype was recorded at least ten times. The gene calls are TRBV6-1 and TRBJ1-3; D is unclear. The ends were cut back, 6 bases at V and 0 bases at J, with 15 bases in the middle. The germline CDR1 and CDR2 sequences are MNHNS and SASEGT. There are 16 residues in the CDR3. The CDR3 coding sequence is TGTGCCAGCAGCCGAGTTACCCTGAGCTCTGGAAACACCATATATTTT. Translated, it gives CASSRVTLSSGNTIYF.

Many counts were recorded for this clonotype. The rearrangement links TRBV28 to TRBJ2-1, with D perhaps matching TRBD2 (6 bases). V was shortened by 2 bases and J by 2 bases, with 10 bases between the two germline ends. This CDR3 has 15 amino acids. Per germline, CDR1 MDHEN and CDR2 SYDVKM. CDR3 in amino acids: CASSLHSSAYNEQFF. For the CDR3, the DNA is TGTGCCAGCAGTTTACACTCTAGCGCCTACAATGAGCAGTTCTTC.

The chain combines TRBV27 with TRBJ2-1; 9 bases line up with TRBD2. Trimming removed 1 base from V and 7 bases from J; junction bases left unmatched: 11. From germline, CDR1 is MNHEY and CDR2 SMNVEV (reference sequence). The CDR3 contains 17 residues. CDR3 DNA sequence: TGTGCCAGCAGTTTATTGGCTAGCGGGGCCCGGAGAAATGAGCAGTTCTTC. The encoded protein is CASSLLASGARRNEQFF.

This clonotype was recorded many times. This chain connects TRBV25-1 to TRBJ1-6; TRBD1 might be the D (6 bases). Germline V CDR1 and CDR2: MGHDK, SYGVNS. The CDR3 consists of 12 residues. V was clipped by 11 bases and J by 5 bases, with 10 bases between them. CDR3 sequence (DNA): TGTGCCGCCAGGGGCAATAATTCACCCCTCCACTTT. Its protein is CAARGNNSPLHF.

This chain links TRBV29-1 with TRBJ2-7, with 8 positions matching TRBD1. Germline V gene data show CDR1 as SQVTM and CDR2 as ANQGSEA. Losses at the gene ends were 7 bases for V and 2 bases for J; bases not matched to a gene: 13. The CDR3 contains 15 residues. CDR3 DNA: TGCAGCGGAACAGGGGGGAAAGGGAGAACCTACGAGCAGTACTTC. Protein sequence: CSGTGGKGRTYEQYF.

This clonotype occurred a few times. J is TRBJ2-1 and V is TRBV7-9, with 9 nucleotides matching TRBD1. The CDR3 contains 15 residues. V was pared by 4 bases and J by 2 bases, with 3 bases of the junction left unmatched. Per the germline V gene, CDR1 is SEHNR and CDR2 is FQNEAQ (reference sequence). The CDR3 here is CASSSRDRAYNEQFF. In DNA, the CDR3 is TGTGCCAGCAGCTCCCGGGACAGGGCCTACAATGAGCAGTTCTTC.

This clonotype was observed a handful of times. The chain carries TRBV5-6 and TRBJ2-6; D unclear. The germline CDR1 and CDR2 sequences are SGHDT and YYEEEE. This CDR3 has 14 residues. V lost 4 bases to trimming and J lost 4 bases, with 9 bases between them. The CDR3 DNA follows: TGTGCCAGCAGCCGCTTGGCGGGGGCCAACGTCCTGACTTTC. Encoded protein: CASSRLAGANVLTF. Filled out from reference TRBV5-6 and TRBJ2-6, the complete variable domain reads DAGVTQSPTHLIKTRGQQVTLRCSPKSGHDTVSWYQQALGQGPQFIFQYYEEEERQRGNFPDRFSGHQFPNYSSELNVNALLLGDSALYLCASSRLAGANVLTFGAGSRLTVL.

This clonotype appeared many times. The chain carries TRBV9 and TRBJ1-6; D remains unclear. CDR1 and CDR2 (germline): SGDLS, YYNGEE. V lost 2 bases to trimming and J lost 10 bases, with 10 bases between them. CDR3 length equals 13 residues. This chain's CDR3 is CASSVAERSPLHF. CDR3 in DNA: TGTGCCAGCAGCGTTGCGGAGCGATCACCCCTCCACTTT.

This clonotype has a count of ten or more. The junction shows a germline mismatch at one end, possibly a read error. V is TRBV5-1 and J is TRBJ2-5, with TRBD2 matching 13 bases. The CDR3 is 15 amino acids. Germline V CDR1 and CDR2: SGHRS, YFSETQ. The chain's CDR3 is CASSLGTSGKETQYF. In DNA, the CDR3 is TGTGCCAGCAGTTTAGGGACTAGCGGGAAAGAGACCCAGTACTTC.